The rows below give T cell receptor beta chains drawn from one sample of a study of blood T cell repertoires in COVID-19. The repertoire was sequenced with immunoSEQ multiplex PCR; TCRdb's copy has only in-frame clones and lacks some. The sample yields tens of thousands of clones, about four fifths seen once. The material sequenced was peripheral blood. The receptors were gathered from a human donor in a cohort sampled during active COVID-19. CDR3s include the opening cysteine and the closing phenylalanine or tryptophan. The D gene is left open where the match is weak. A clone size is listed for some rows: how often the clone was seen (once, few, many), or a class if it is expanded.

D,size,V,J,DNA,CDR3
TRBD2,.,TRBV27,TRBJ2-1,TGTGCCAGCAGCCCTACTAGCGGGGGGCTAAATGAGCAGTTCTTC,CASSPTSGGLNEQFF
TRBD2,few,TRBV10-3,TRBJ2-1,TGTGCCATCAGTGAAGGGACTAGCGGCTACAATGAGCAGTTCTTC,CAISEGTSGYNEQFF
.,.,TRBV9,TRBJ1-4,TGTGCCAGCAGCTCTGGCGGGCGGGATGAAAAACTGTTTTTT,CASSSGGRDEKLFF
.,few,TRBV5-6,TRBJ1-2,TGTGCCAGCAGCTTTTTTTCTCGGAACTATGGCTACACCTTC,CASSFFSRNYGYTF
TRBD1,.,TRBV20-1,TRBJ2-1,TGCAGTGCTAGTAGAGCCTCTGTGCGAGGGGGCGTTAACAATGAGCAGTTCTTC,CSASRASVRGGVNNEQFF
.,.,TRBV7-6,TRBJ1-6,TGTGCCAGCAGCGTACAGGCGAGCTCCTATAATTCACCCCTCCACTTT,CASSVQASSYNSPLHF
TRBD1,.,TRBV10-3,TRBJ1-1,TGTGCCATTGCAGGGGGCGTCGACACTGAAGCTTTCTTT,CAIAGGVDTEAFF
.,.,TRBV11-2,TRBJ1-2,TGTGCCAGCAGCTCAGCTGGGGGGGGCGCGGGCTATGGCTACACCTTC,CASSSAGGGAGYGYTF
.,.,TRBV28,TRBJ2-5,TGTGCCAGCAGTTTATATCCAGGGCAAGAGACCCAGTACTTC,CASSLYPGQETQYF
TRBD1,.,TRBV6-5,TRBJ2-7,TGTGCCAGCAGGACAGGGAACGACGAGCAGTACTTC,CASRTGNDEQYF
.,.,TRBV5-4,TRBJ2-1,TGTGCCAGCAGCTTGGGAGGGGGAGATTACAATGAGCAGTTCTTC,CASSLGGGDYNEQFF
.,few,TRBV5-6,TRBJ2-3,TGTGCCAGCAGCCCGTCCGGGGGTACGCAGTATTTT,CASSPSGGTQYF
TRBD1,few,TRBV7-9,TRBJ2-2,TGTGCCAGCAGCTTTGGGCCGGGACAGGGGTCCACCGGGGAGCTGTTTTTT,CASSFGPGQGSTGELFF
.,.,TRBV21-1,TRBJ2-5,TGTGCCAGCAGAAGGGGGCCCCAAGTGGCCGGGTTAGAAGAGACCCAGTACTTC,CASRRGPQVAGLEETQYF
.,few,TRBV20-1,TRBJ1-2,TGCAGTGCCCCTCTTGTAGGCTACACCTTC,CSAPLVGYTF
TRBD1,once,TRBV10-3,TRBJ2-5,TGTGCCATCAGCCGGGACAGGGTGGGAGAGACCCAGTACTTC,CAISRDRVGETQYF